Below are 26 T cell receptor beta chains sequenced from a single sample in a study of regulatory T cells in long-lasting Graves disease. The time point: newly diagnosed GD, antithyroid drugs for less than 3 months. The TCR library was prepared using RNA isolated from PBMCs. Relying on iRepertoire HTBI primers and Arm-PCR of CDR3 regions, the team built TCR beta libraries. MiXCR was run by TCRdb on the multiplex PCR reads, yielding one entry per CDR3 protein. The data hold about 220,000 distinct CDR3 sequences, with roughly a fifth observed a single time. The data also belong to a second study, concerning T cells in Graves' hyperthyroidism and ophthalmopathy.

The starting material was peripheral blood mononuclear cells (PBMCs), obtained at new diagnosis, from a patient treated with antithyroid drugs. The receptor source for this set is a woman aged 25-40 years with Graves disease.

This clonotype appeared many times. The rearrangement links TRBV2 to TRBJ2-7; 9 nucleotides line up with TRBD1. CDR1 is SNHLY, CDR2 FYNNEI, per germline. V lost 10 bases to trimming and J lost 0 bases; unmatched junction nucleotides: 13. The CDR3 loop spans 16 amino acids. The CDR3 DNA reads TGTGCCATCGCCCTTGGAGACAGGGGGACCTCCTACGAGCAGTACTTC. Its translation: CAIALGDRGTSYEQYF.

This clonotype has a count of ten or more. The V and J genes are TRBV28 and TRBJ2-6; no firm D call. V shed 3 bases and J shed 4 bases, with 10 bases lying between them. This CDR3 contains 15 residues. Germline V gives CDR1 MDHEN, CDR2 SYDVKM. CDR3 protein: CASSLPSTGANVLTF. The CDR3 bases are TGTGCCAGCAGTTTGCCCAGTACAGGGGCCAACGTCCTGACTTTC.

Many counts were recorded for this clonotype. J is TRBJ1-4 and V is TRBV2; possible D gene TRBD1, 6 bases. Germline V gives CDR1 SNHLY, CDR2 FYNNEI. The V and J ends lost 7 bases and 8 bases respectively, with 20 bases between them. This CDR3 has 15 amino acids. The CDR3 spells CASTERGGAQEKLFF. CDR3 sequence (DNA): TGTGCCAGCACCGAAAGGGGGGGGGCACAAGAAAAACTGTTTTTT.

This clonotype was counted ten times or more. CDR3 bases: TGTGCCAGCAGCCATAGACTAGCCGGCTACAATGAGCAGTTCTTC. It yields the protein CASSHRLAGYNEQFF. The chain couples TRBV14 to TRBJ2-1; TRBD2 matches 7 bases. CDR3 length: 15 amino acids. V shed 3 bases and J 3 bases; nucleotides not matched to a gene: 5. CDR1 and CDR2 (germline): SGHDN, FVKESK.

CDR3 bases: TGCAGCGTTTTAATTAGGACAGGGCCCACTGAAGCTTTCTTT. Its protein product is CSVLIRTGPTEAFF. The chain has TRBV29-1 and TRBJ1-1; the match to TRBD1 covers 8 bases. The CDR3 loop spans 14 amino acids. V shed 5 bases, J shed 4 bases, and the junction held 9 bases outside the gene matches. Germline assignment: CDR1 SQVTM and CDR2 ANQGSEA.

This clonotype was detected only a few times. This chain's CDR3 is CSARGLAGFGEQFF. Written as DNA, the CDR3 is TGCAGTGCTAGAGGACTAGCGGGATTTGGTGAGCAGTTCTTC. This chain connects TRBV20-1 to TRBJ2-1; 11 bases agree with TRBD2. Germline lookup yields CDR1 DFQATT and CDR2 SNEGSKA (reference sequence). The CDR3 runs to 14 residues. J gave up 9 bases and V 1 base, and 5 bases lay outside the gene matches.

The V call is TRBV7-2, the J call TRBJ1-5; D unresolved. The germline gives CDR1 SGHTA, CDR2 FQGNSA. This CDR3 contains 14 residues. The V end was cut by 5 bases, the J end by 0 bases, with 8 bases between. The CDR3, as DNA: TGTGCCAGCAGCATGACATCTAGCAATCAGCCCCAGCATTTT. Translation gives CASSMTSSNQPQHF.

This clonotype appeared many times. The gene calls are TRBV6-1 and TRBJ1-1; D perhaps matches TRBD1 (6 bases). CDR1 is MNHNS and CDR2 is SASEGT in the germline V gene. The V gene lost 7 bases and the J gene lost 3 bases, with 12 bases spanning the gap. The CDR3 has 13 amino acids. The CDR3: CASIQGLDTEAFF. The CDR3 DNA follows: TGTGCCAGCATCCAGGGGTTGGACACTGAAGCTTTCTTT.

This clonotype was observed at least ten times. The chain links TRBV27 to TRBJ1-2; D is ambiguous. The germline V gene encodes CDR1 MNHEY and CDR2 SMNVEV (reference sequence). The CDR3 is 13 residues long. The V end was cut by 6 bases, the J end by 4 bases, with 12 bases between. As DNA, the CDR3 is TGTGCCAGCAGCCCACCCGGGTCCTATGGCTACACCTTC. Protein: CASSPPGSYGYTF.

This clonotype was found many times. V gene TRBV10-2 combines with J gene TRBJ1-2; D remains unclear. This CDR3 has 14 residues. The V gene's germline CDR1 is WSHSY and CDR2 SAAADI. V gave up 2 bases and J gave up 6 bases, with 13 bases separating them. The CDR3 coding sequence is TGCGCCAGCAGTGAGCTGGTCAGCTCGAATGGCTACACCTTC. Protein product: CASSELVSSNGYTF.

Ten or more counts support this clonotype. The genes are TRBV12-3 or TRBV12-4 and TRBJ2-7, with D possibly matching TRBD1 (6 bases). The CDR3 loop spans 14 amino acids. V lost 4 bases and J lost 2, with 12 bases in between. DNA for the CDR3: TGTGCCAGCAGTTATAGTACAGGGCCCTACGAGCAGTACTTC. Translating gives CASSYSTGPYEQYF.

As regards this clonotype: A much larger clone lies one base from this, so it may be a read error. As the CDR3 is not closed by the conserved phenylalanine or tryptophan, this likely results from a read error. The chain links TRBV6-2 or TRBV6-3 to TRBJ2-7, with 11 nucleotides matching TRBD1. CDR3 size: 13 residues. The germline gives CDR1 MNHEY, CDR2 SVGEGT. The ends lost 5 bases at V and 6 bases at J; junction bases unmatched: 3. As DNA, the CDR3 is TGTGCCAGCAGTCGGGACAGGGGGAGCGAGCAGTACTCC. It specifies CASSRDRGSEQYS.

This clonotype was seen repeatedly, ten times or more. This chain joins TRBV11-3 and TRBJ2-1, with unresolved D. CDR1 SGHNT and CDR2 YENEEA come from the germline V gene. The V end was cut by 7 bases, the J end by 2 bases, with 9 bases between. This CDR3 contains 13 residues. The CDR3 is CASIGPPYNEQFF. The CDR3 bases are TGTGCCAGCATCGGGCCTCCCTACAATGAGCAGTTCTTC. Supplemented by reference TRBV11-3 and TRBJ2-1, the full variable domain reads EAGVVQSPRYKIIEKKQPVAFWCNPISGHNTLYWYLQNLGQGPELLIRYENEEAVDDSQLPKDRFSAERLKGVDSTLKIQPAELGDSAVYLCASIGPPYNEQFFGPGTRLTVL.

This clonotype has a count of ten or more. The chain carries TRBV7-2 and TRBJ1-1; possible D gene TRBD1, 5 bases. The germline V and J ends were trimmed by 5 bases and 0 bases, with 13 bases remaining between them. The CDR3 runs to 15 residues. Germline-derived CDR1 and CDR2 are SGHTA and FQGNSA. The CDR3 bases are TGTGCCAGCAGCCCGTACAGGCGGATGAACACTGAAGCTTTCTTT. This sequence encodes CASSPYRRMNTEAFF. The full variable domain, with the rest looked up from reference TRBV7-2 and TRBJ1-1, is GAGVSQSPSNKVTEKGKDVELRCDPISGHTALYWYRQSLGQGLEFLIYFQGNSAPDKSGLPSDRFSAERTGGSVSTLTIQRTQQEDSAVYLCASSPYRRMNTEAFFGQGTRLTVV.

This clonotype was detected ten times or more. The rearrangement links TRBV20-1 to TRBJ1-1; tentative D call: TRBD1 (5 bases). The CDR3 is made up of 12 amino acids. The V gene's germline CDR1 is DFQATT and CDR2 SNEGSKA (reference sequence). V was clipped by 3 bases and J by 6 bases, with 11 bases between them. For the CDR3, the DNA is TGCAGTGCTAGTGCCGACAGTCCTGAAGCTTTCTTT. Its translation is CSASADSPEAFF.

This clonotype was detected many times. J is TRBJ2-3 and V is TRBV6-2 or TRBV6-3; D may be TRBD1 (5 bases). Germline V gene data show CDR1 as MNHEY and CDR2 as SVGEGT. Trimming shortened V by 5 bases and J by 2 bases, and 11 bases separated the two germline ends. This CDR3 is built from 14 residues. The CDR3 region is CASSRGIYTDTQYF. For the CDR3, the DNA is TGTGCCAGCAGTAGGGGCATCTACACAGATACGCAGTATTTT.

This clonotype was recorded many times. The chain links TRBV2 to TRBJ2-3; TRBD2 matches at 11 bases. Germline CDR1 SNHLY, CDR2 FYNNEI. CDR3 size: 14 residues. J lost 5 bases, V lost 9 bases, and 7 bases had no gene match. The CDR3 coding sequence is TGTGCCAGAGGCCTAGCGGGGGGCCGAGATACGCAGTATTTT. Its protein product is CARGLAGGRDTQYF.

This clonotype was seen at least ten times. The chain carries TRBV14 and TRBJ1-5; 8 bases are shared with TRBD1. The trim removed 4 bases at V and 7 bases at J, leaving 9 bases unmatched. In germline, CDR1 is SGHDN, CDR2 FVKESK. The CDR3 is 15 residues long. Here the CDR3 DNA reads TGTGCCAGCAGCCGCCCGGACAGGGAAGGGCAGCCCCAGCATTTT. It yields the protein CASSRPDREGQPQHF.

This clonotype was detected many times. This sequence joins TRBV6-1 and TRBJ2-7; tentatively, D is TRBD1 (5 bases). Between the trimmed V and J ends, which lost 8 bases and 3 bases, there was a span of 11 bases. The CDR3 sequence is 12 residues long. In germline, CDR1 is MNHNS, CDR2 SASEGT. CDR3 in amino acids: CASRLTDYEQYF. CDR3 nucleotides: TGTGCCAGCCGACTGACAGACTACGAGCAGTACTTC.

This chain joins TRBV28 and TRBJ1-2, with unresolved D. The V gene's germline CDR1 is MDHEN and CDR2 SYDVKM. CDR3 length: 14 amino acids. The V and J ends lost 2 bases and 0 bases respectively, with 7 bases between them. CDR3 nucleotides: TGTGCCAGCAGTTTACTGGGTCCTAACTATGGCTACACCTTC. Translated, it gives CASSLLGPNYGYTF.

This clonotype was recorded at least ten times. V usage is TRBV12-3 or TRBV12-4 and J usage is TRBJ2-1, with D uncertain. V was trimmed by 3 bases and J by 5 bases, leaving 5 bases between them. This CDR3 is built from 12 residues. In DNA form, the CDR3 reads TGTGCCAGCAGTTTCGGAGACAATGAGCAGTTCTTC. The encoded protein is CASSFGDNEQFF.

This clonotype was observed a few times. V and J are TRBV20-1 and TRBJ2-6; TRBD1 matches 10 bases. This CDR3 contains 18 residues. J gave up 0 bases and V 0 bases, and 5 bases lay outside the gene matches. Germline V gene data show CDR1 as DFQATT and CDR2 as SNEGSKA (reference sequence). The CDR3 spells CSARDRTGGYSGANVLTF. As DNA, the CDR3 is TGCAGTGCTAGAGATCGGACAGGGGGATACTCTGGGGCCAACGTCCTGACTTTC.

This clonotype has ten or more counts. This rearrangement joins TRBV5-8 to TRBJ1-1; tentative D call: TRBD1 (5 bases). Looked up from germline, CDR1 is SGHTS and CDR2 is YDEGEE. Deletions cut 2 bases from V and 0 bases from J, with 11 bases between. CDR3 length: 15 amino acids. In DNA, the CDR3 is TGTGCCAGCAGCTTCAGGGAGGGCATGAACACTGAAGCTTTCTTT. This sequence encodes CASSFREGMNTEAFF.

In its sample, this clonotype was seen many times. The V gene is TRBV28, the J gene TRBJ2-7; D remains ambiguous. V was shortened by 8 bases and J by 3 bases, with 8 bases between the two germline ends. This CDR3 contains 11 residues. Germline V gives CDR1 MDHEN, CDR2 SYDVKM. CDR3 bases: TGTGCCAGCCGCGGCTACTACGAGCAGTACTTC. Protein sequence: CASRGYYEQYF.

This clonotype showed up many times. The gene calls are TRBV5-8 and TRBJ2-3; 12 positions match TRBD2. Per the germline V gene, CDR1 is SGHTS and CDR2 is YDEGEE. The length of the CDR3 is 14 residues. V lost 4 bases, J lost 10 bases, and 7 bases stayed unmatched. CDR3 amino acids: CASSILLAGGPQYF. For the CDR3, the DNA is TGTGCCAGCAGCATCCTACTAGCGGGGGGCCCGCAGTATTTT.

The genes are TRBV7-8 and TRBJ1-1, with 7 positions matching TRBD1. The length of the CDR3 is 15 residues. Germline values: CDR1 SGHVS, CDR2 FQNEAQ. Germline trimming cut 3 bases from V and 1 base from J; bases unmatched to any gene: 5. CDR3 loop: CASSFGRGRNTEAFF. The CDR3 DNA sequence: TGTGCCAGCAGCTTTGGCAGGGGGAGGAACACTGAAGCTTTCTTT.